The rows below give T cell receptor beta chains drawn from one sample of a study of blood T cell repertoires in COVID-19. Generated by immunoSEQ multiplex PCR, the TCRdb table keeps only in-frame clones and is missing some. The profile shows around 99,000 clones, approximately 87% of them singletons. The sample was peripheral blood. All receptors come from a woman aged 55 to 70 with acute or convalescent COVID-19. Each CDR3 is given with its conserved first and last residue. A D gene is named only where the DNA matches it firmly. Rows may omit the clone size; those that give it use once, few, many or a size class.

d_call | clone_size | j_call | v_call | cdr3_nt | cdr3_aa
TRBD1 | . | TRBJ1-1 | TRBV29-1 | TGCAGCGTTTCGACAGGGATGGACACTGAAGCTTTCTTT | CSVSTGMDTEAFF
. | few | TRBJ1-1 | TRBV19 | TGTGCCAGTAGTATCCCGACATACGGAAACACTGAAGCTTTCTTT | CASSIPTYGNTEAFF
. | . | TRBJ1-4 | TRBV28 | TGTGCCAGCAGTTTAGGTTTGGAGAAACTGTTTTTT | CASSLGLEKLFF
TRBD1 | . | TRBJ2-7 | TRBV6-5 | TGTGCCAGCAGTATCCGCCGGGACAGGGATGGGCAGTACTTC | CASSIRRDRDGQYF
TRBD1 | . | TRBJ1-5 | TRBV19 | TGTGCCAGTAGTACATCGACAGGGTTCAATCAGCCCCAGCATTTT | CASSTSTGFNQPQHF
. | . | TRBJ2-1 | TRBV27 | TGTGCCAGCAGTCGTACAGGGTTCAATGAGCAGTTCTTC | CASSRTGFNEQFF
. | . | TRBJ2-7 | TRBV19 | TGTGCCAGTAGTATCTCTTTCGACACGAACTACGAGCAGTACTTC | CASSISFDTNYEQYF
. | . | TRBJ2-2 | TRBV28 | TGTGCCAGCATCGACAGTTGGGATATGAACACCGGGGAGCTGTTTTTT | CASIDSWDMNTGELFF
. | . | TRBJ1-5 | TRBV19 | TGTGCCAGTAGTATTCAGCCAGGGAAAAATCAGCCCCAGCATTTT | CASSIQPGKNQPQHF
. | . | TRBJ1-4 | TRBV6-6 | TGTGCCAGCAGTTCACATCCCACCGAAAAACTGTTTTTT | CASSSHPTEKLFF
. | . | TRBJ1-2 | TRBV30 | TGTGCCTGGAGTGGGGGTCTGGGGGGGGAATATGGCTACACCTTC | CAWSGGLGGEYGYTF
. | . | TRBJ2-1 | TRBV14 | TGTGCCAGCAGCCAAGATAGGGGTAGCAGGACGGGCCTCAATGAGCAGTTCTTC | CASSQDRGSRTGLNEQFF
TRBD2 | . | TRBJ2-7 | TRBV5-4 | TGTGCCAGCAGCTTCGTAAGCGGGGGGGTCGGCGAGCAGTACTTC | CASSFVSGGVGEQYF
TRBD2 | . | TRBJ2-2 | TRBV19 | TGTGCCAGTAGTGTTTCGCGGGGGGCGGACACCGGGGAGCTGTTTTTT | CASSVSRGADTGELFF
TRBD1 | few | TRBJ1-1 | TRBV2 | TGTGCCAGCACCGAGGGGGCCAACACTGAAGCTTTCTTT | CASTEGANTEAFF
. | . | TRBJ1-5 | TRBV7-8 | TGTGCCAGCAGCTTGGATACAGGGAATCAGCCCCAGCATTTT | CASSLDTGNQPQHF
. | . | TRBJ1-1 | TRBV11-1 | TGTGCCAGCAGCCACTCCCCACAGATTGAAGCTTTCTTT | CASSHSPQIEAFF
. | . | TRBJ1-3 | TRBV10-2 | TGCGCCACAACCGACGGGGGATCGGATACCATATATTTT | CATTDGGSDTIYF
TRBD2 | . | TRBJ2-3 | TRBV5-6 | TGTGCCAGCAGCTTGGGCACGGGAGGTCGAGATACGCAGTATTTT | CASSLGTGGRDTQYF
. | . | TRBJ2-5 | TRBV28 | TGTGCCAGCAGCCGTGTGTTAGCGGAAGAGACCCAGTACTTC | CASSRVLAEETQYF